The 10 T cell receptor beta chains given below trace back to one sample, sequenced in a study of blood T cells in healthy people across ages. The authors ran a second PCR of 7 to 11 cycles using a sample-barcoded 5' primer and a J-beta primer mix. TCRdb redid the calling of the 5' RACE reads with MiXCR, one entry per CDR3 protein. The sample contains 1.5 million to 2 million distinct CDR3 sequences, roughly 32% of which appear only once. Specimen: blood. The source is a woman under 40 in good health.

The sample holds a few counts of this clonotype. This rearrangement joins TRBV6-1 to TRBJ2-5; a possible D gene is TRBD1 (7 bases). CDR1 is MNHNS and CDR2 is SASEGT in the germline V gene. Trimming took off 6 bases at V and 3 bases at J, with 14 bases between the two ends. There are 14 residues in the CDR3. The chain's CDR3 is CASRAQGGEETQYF. CDR3 bases: TGTGCCAGCAGGGCCCAGGGGGGAGAAGAGACCCAGTACTTC.

The chain uses TRBV20-1 and TRBJ2-5; no firm D call. The J call is doubtful: the DNA matches TRBJ2-1 better. The length of the CDR3 is 13 residues. Germline V gene sequence: CDR1 DFQATT, CDR2 SNEGSKA (reference sequence). In DNA, the CDR3 is TGCAGTGCTAGGGGCCTATCTGAAGAGACCCAGTTCTTC. This encodes CSARGLSEETQFF.

This clonotype has a handful of counts. The chain uses TRBV27 and TRBJ2-3; TRBD2 agrees at 12 bases. V was pared by 2 bases and J by 4 bases, with 1 base of the junction left unmatched. Per germline, CDR1 MNHEY and CDR2 SMNVEV (reference sequence). The CDR3 contains 15 residues. CDR3 protein: CASSLGTSGSDTQYF. The DNA for the CDR3 is TGTGCCAGCAGTTTAGGGACTAGCGGGTCAGATACGCAGTATTTT.

This clonotype has only a few counts. V is TRBV27 and J is TRBJ2-5; 7 bases map to TRBD1. Trimming cost V 4 bases and J 5 bases; bases outside gene matches: 10. This CDR3 contains 15 residues. Germline V gene sequence: CDR1 MNHEY, CDR2 SMNVEV (reference sequence). Here the CDR3 reads CASSSRTGVWETQYF. In nucleotides, the CDR3 is TGTGCCAGCAGTTCACGAACAGGGGTTTGGGAGACCCAGTACTTC.

This chain links TRBV28 with TRBJ1-2; the match to TRBD1 covers 8 bases. CDR1 is MDHEN, CDR2 SYDVKM, per germline. CDR3 size: 12 residues. V was pared by 5 bases and J by 12 bases, with 8 bases of the junction left unmatched. The CDR3 bases are TGTGCCAGCAGTACCGGACAGGGTTTCCACACCTTC. Translation: CASSTGQGFHTF.

This chain uses TRBV6-5 with TRBJ2-5; 10 bases match TRBD1. CDR1 is MNHEY, CDR2 SVGAGI, per germline. The length of the CDR3 is 16 residues. V dropped 2 bases and J dropped 0; count of bases not matched to a gene: 3. CDR3 amino acids: CASSYGDRGHQETQYF. The CDR3 DNA sequence: TGTGCCAGCAGTTACGGCGACAGGGGGCACCAAGAGACCCAGTACTTC.

The chain links TRBV5-1 to TRBJ2-5, with 10 positions matching TRBD2. V lost 2 bases to trimming and J lost 4 bases; unmatched junction nucleotides: 5. Germline V gene lookup returns CDR1 SGHRS and CDR2 YFSETQ. The CDR3 loop spans 15 amino acids. The CDR3 region is CASSFSGGSGETQYF. In DNA form, the CDR3 reads TGCGCCAGCAGCTTTAGCGGGGGGTCAGGAGAGACCCAGTACTTC.

V usage is TRBV3-1 and J usage is TRBJ1-1; D is perhaps TRBD1 (5 bases). The V and J ends lost 0 bases and 7 bases respectively, with 15 bases between them. The CDR3 length is 15 residues. The germline CDR1 and CDR2 sequences are LGHDT and YNNKEL (reference sequence). The CDR3 region is CASSQEMTLGVEAFF. For the CDR3, the DNA is TGTGCCAGCAGCCAAGAAATGACTTTGGGGGTTGAAGCTTTCTTT.

This chain connects TRBV29-1 to TRBJ2-3; D unresolved. The CDR3 covers 13 residues. Deletions cut 4 bases from V and 10 bases from J, with 18 bases between. CDR1 SQVTM and CDR2 ANQGSEA come from the germline V gene. DNA for the CDR3: TGCAGCGTTGTGCCCTTGGGCCGTGATGCGCAGTATTTT. Translating it yields CSVVPLGRDAQYF.

This clonotype has ten or more counts. The V gene is TRBV20-1, the J gene TRBJ2-5, with 7 bases lining up with TRBD1. This CDR3 has 12 residues. CDR1 DFQATT and CDR2 SNEGSKA come from the germline V gene (reference sequence). Trimming at V came to 3 bases and at J to 9 bases, leaving 7 bases not matched to a gene. CDR3 sequence: CSARMTGYPQYF. The CDR3, as DNA: TGCAGTGCTAGGATGACAGGGTATCCCCAGTACTTC.